The 24 T cell receptor beta chains reported below all come from one sample, sequenced in a study of early T cells in non-severe SARS-CoV-2 infection. TCRdb processed the 5' RACE reads anew with MiXCR; each CDR3 protein has one entry. The sample contains more than 90,000 distinct CDR3 sequences, 9.5% to 12% of which appear only once. Material for sequencing was whole blood. These receptors all stem from an adult who was a healthcare worker with PCR-confirmed SARS-CoV-2 infection or an uninfected control (not recorded which).

This clonotype appeared many times. The chain combines TRBV29-1 with TRBJ2-3; 8 bases match TRBD1. This CDR3 is 13 amino acids long. The J segment lost 6 bases and the V segment lost 7 bases, leaving 9 bases of the junction unmatched. CDR1 and CDR2 from the germline V gene are SQVTM and ANQGSEA. CDR3: CSAGQGSDDTQYF. CDR3 sequence (DNA): TGCAGCGCTGGACAGGGATCGGACGATACGCAGTATTTT.

This chain links TRBV7-3 with TRBJ2-7; D is perhaps TRBD2 (6 bases). Germline V CDR1 and CDR2: SGHTA, FQGTGA. V lost 1 base and J 3 bases, leaving 13 bases between the germline ends. The CDR3 covers 15 residues. The CDR3 sequence: CASSLMRGGNYEQYF. As DNA, the CDR3 is TGTGCCAGCAGCTTAATGCGGGGAGGAAACTACGAGCAGTACTTC.

CDR3 loop: CASRSRAGGSETQYF. In DNA form, the CDR3 reads TGTGCCAGCAGATCCCGAGCGGGGGGTTCAGAGACCCAGTACTTC. This chain connects TRBV4-2 to TRBJ2-5; 9 positions match TRBD2. V dropped 6 bases and J dropped 4; count of bases not matched to a gene: 9. This CDR3 has 15 residues. Germline loops: CDR1 LGHNA, CDR2 YNFKEQ.

The chain carries TRBV5-6 and TRBJ2-2, with D tentatively TRBD1 (5 bases). Germline lookup yields CDR1 SGHDT and CDR2 YYEEEE. This CDR3 is built from 16 residues. With 0 bases removed from V and 7 bases from J, the gap between germline ends came to 16 bases. CDR3 sequence (DNA): TGTGCCAGCAGCTTGGCCTGGCAGGGCGGTGTCGGGGAGCTGTTTTTT. Translated: CASSLAWQGGVGELFF.

This clonotype was seen at least ten times. The chain recombines TRBV7-2 with TRBJ2-1, with D possibly matching TRBD1 (6 bases). The CDR3 runs 15 residues. Trimming left V 6 bases short and J 4 bases short, with 16 bases between. CDR1 SGHTA and CDR2 FQGNSA come from the germline V gene. Here the CDR3 DNA reads TGTGCCAGCAGTCAGGGGTCGGACTCATACAATGAGCAGTTCTTC. Translation gives CASSQGSDSYNEQFF.

This chain connects TRBV10-3 to TRBJ1-2; D is undetermined. The CDR3 spans 13 residues. Deletions cut 6 bases from V and 6 bases from J, with 14 bases between. Per germline, CDR1 ENHRY and CDR2 SYGVKD. In DNA form, the CDR3 reads TGTGCCATCAGAGTGGCGGGCGGAGATGGCTACACCTTC. Its protein product is CAIRVAGGDGYTF.

In its sample, this clonotype was seen many times. This sequence joins TRBV19 and TRBJ1-5; unclear D gene. Germline CDR1 LNHDA, CDR2 SQIVND (reference sequence). The CDR3 extends over 13 amino acids. V was clipped by 9 bases and J by 1 base, with 10 bases between them. The CDR3 bases are TGTGCCAGCCGAGGCCACAGCAATCAGCCCCAGCATTTT. It codes for CASRGHSNQPQHF.

The chain combines TRBV7-2 with TRBJ2-2; D is uncertain. This CDR3 has 15 amino acids. V dropped 5 bases and J dropped 1 base, with 11 bases sitting between them. Germline CDR1 SGHTA, CDR2 FQGNSA. The CDR3 DNA sequence: TGTGCCAGCAGCCAAGTGGTCTGGAACACCGGGGAGCTGTTTTTT. Protein product: CASSQVVWNTGELFF.

This clonotype was detected ten times or more. Mismatch with germline at one junction end may stem from a read error. The chain links TRBV6-6 to TRBJ2-1; D gene unclear. The V gene's germline CDR1 is MNHNY and CDR2 SVGAGI (reference sequence). The CDR3 sequence is 11 residues long. The CDR3: CASGSQVHPLF. The CDR3 DNA is TGTGCCAGCGGGTCGCAAGTCCATCCCCTCTTC.

This sequence joins TRBV11-2 and TRBJ1-1; D is ambiguous. There are 19 residues in the CDR3. Germline V gives CDR1 SGHAT, CDR2 FQNNGV. Trimming removed 2 bases at V and 0 bases at J, with 22 bases between. In DNA, the CDR3 is TGTGCCAGCAGCTTAAGGGTCGATTTGAGCGTTGGGGTGAACACTGAAGCTTTCTTT. This encodes CASSLRVDLSVGVNTEAFF.

V gene TRBV11-3 combines with J gene TRBJ2-1; 8 bases are a match to TRBD1. This CDR3 contains 15 residues. Germline V lookup: CDR1 SGHNT, CDR2 YENEEA. The V and J ends lost 4 bases and 6 bases, in that order; junction bases with no gene match: 8. The CDR3 nucleotides read TGTGCCAGCAGCTCCAACAGGGGGAGTTCCAATGAGCAGTTCTTC. This gives the protein CASSSNRGSSNEQFF.

The chain employs TRBV4-2 and TRBJ1-2; 8 nucleotides align to TRBD1. The length of the CDR3 is 15 residues. With 0 bases clipped from V and 2 bases from J, the junction kept 2 bases outside the gene matches. Germline V CDR1 and CDR2: LGHNA, YNFKEQ. CDR3 amino acids: CASSQDRTGNYGYTF. In DNA form, the CDR3 reads TGTGCCAGCAGCCAAGATCGGACAGGGAACTATGGCTACACCTTC.

This clonotype appeared a few times. This rearrangement joins TRBV6-5 to TRBJ1-6; 8 bases are shared with TRBD1. The CDR3 is 13 amino acids. V shed 1 base, J shed 16 bases, and the junction held 6 bases outside the gene matches. Per the germline V gene, CDR1 is MNHEY and CDR2 is SVGAGI. This CDR3 is CASSYLDRDSLHF. CDR3 in DNA: TGTGCCAGCAGTTACTTGGACAGGGATTCTCTCCACTTT.

In its sample, this clonotype was seen a few times. The rearrangement joins TRBV5-1 to TRBJ1-2; D gene uncertain. The V end lost 5 bases, the J end lost 4 bases, and 15 bases lay between the germline ends. The CDR3 loop spans 14 amino acids. Germline loops: CDR1 SGHRS, CDR2 YFSETQ. The CDR3 nucleotides read TGCGCCAGCAGGGCCACGGCGGACGGCTATGGCTACACCTTC. This codes for CASRATADGYGYTF.

Ten or more counts support this clonotype. This chain links TRBV20-1 with TRBJ1-5; D gene unclear. The CDR3 covers 15 residues. V was pared by 3 bases and J by 0 bases, with 12 bases between. Germline lookup yields CDR1 DFQATT and CDR2 SNEGSKA (reference sequence). CDR3 region: CSARPRSYSNQPQHF. CDR3 DNA sequence: TGCAGTGCTAGGCCCAGGTCGTATAGCAATCAGCCCCAGCATTTT.

This chain connects TRBV20-1 to TRBJ2-7; 8 bases are shared with TRBD1. CDR3 length: 13 amino acids. V lost 8 bases to trimming and J lost 1 base; unmatched junction nucleotides: 7. Germline V CDR1 and CDR2: DFQATT, SNEGSKA (reference sequence). The CDR3 region is CSFQGQASYEQYF. Written as DNA, the CDR3 is TGCAGTTTCCAGGGACAGGCTTCCTACGAGCAGTACTTC.

This clonotype has just a few counts. The V call is TRBV5-6, the J call TRBJ2-2; D remains unclear. Trimming removed 2 bases at V and 6 bases at J, with 8 bases between. The CDR3 loop spans 13 amino acids. Looked up from germline, CDR1 is SGHDT and CDR2 is YYEEEE. The CDR3 spells CASSLRFSGELFF. The CDR3 nucleotides are TGTGCCAGCAGCTTACGGTTCTCCGGGGAGCTGTTTTTT.

The chain couples TRBV12-3 or TRBV12-4 to TRBJ2-7; no clear D gene. Trimming took 3 bases from V and 1 from J, leaving 7 bases between them. The CDR3 is 13 residues long. DNA of the CDR3: TGTGCCAGCAGTTTCTCGGCGTCCTACGAGCAGTACTTC. It specifies CASSFSASYEQYF.

This clonotype was detected a few times. V gene TRBV29-1 combines with J gene TRBJ1-4; 9 bases agree with TRBD1. The CDR3 is made up of 13 amino acids. Looked up from germline, CDR1 is SQVTM and CDR2 is ANQGSEA. V dropped 7 bases and J dropped 3; count of bases not matched to a gene: 3. CDR3 coding DNA: TGCAGCGAACAGGGGGCATCTAATGAAAAACTGTTTTTT. Amino acid sequence: CSEQGASNEKLFF.

To note about this clonotype: The germline gene is not matched at one end of the junction; a read error may be the cause. In DNA form, the CDR3 reads TGCAACGTTGTGCGACAGAGGGGCCACGAGCAGTACTTC. This sequence encodes CNVVRQRGHEQYF. V and J are TRBV29-1 and TRBJ2-7; D may be TRBD1 or TRBD2 (5 bases each). The CDR3 spans 13 residues. Germline V CDR1 and CDR2: SQVTM, ANQGSEA.

This clonotype was observed a handful of times. V usage is TRBV4-1 and J usage is TRBJ2-3; TRBD2 agrees at 14 bases. The junction had 8 bases not matched to a gene; V was cut back by 4 bases and J by 2 bases. The length of the CDR3 is 18 residues. CDR1 is MGHRA and CDR2 is YSYEKL in the germline V gene. CDR3 DNA sequence: TGCGCCAGCAGCCCGGGACTAGCGGGGGTAGCAAACACAGATACGCAGTATTTT. Its protein product is CASSPGLAGVANTDTQYF.

There are many counts of this clonotype. The rearrangement links TRBV7-9 to TRBJ2-7, with TRBD2 as a possible D gene (6 bases). CDR1 and CDR2 (germline): SEHNR, FQNEAQ (reference sequence). V was pared by 5 bases and J by 0 bases, with 14 bases between. The CDR3 runs to 15 residues. In DNA form, the CDR3 reads TGTGCCAGCAGCCCCCTCCGGGGGAGCTCCTACGAGCAGTACTTC. It specifies CASSPLRGSSYEQYF.

Only a few counts were recorded for this clonotype. V usage is TRBV15 and J usage is TRBJ1-4; possible D gene TRBD1, 5 bases. Per germline, CDR1 LNHNV and CDR2 YYDKDF (reference sequence). The length of the CDR3 is 16 residues. V lost 1 base and J 8 bases, leaving 17 bases between the germline ends. The CDR3 here is CATSRGGAGEGEKLFF. The DNA for the CDR3 is TGTGCCACCAGCAGAGGTGGGGCTGGGGAAGGGGAAAAACTGTTTTTT.

This clonotype came up many times. The chain couples TRBV5-1 to TRBJ1-2; TRBD1 agrees at 9 bases. CDR3 length: 15 amino acids. Germline CDR1 and CDR2: SGHRS and YFSETQ. Trimming cost V 3 bases and J 6 bases; bases outside gene matches: 9. The CDR3 spells CASSSIPGQGDGYTF. The CDR3 nucleotides read TGCGCCAGCAGCTCAATTCCGGGACAGGGCGATGGCTACACCTTC.